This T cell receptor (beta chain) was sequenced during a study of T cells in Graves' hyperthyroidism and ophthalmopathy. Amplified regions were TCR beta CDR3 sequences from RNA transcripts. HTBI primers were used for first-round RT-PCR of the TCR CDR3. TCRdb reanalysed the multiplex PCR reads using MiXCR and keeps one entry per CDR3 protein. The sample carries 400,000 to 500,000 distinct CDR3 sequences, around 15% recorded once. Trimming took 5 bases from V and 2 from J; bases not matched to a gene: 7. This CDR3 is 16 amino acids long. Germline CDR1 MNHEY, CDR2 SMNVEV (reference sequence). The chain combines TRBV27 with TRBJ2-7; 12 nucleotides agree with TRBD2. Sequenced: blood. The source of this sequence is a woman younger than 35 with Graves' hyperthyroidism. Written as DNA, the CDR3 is TGTGCCAGCAGTCAAGGACTAGCGGGAACCGCCTACGAGCAGTACTTC. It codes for CASSQGLAGTAYEQYF.